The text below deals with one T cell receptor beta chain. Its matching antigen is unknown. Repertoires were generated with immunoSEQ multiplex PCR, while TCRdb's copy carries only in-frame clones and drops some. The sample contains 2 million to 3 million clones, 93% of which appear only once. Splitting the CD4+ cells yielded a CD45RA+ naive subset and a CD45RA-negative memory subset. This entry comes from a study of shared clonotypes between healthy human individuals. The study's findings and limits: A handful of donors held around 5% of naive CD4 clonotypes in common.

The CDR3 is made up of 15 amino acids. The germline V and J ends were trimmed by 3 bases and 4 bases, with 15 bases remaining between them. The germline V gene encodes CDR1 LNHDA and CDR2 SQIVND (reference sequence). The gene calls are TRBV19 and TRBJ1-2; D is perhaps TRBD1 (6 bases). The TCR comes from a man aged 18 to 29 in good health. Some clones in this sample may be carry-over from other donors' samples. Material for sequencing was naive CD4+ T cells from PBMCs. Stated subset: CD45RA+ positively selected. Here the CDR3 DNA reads TGTGCCAGTAGTATGTGGGGGGCGAGATCCTATGGCTACACCTTC. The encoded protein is CASSMWGARSYGYTF. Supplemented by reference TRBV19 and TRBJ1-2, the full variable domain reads DGGITQSPKYLFRKEGQNVTLSCEQNLNHDAMYWYRQDPGQGLRLIYYSQIVNDFQKGDIAEGYSVSREKKESFPLTVTSAQKNPTAFYLCASSMWGARSYGYTFGSGTRLTVV.